This T cell receptor (beta chain) appears in the sequencing data of a study of beta chain features in type 1 diabetes. General study findings and limits: VDJ junctions sequenced from type 1 diabetes patients showed fewer insertions and more deletions. TCRB repertoires of naive, central memory and Treg cells appeared more similar among patients than among healthy donors.

In its sample, this clone was seen a few times. Its specificity is not known. Every sorted population was more than 98% pure. Every isolated RNA sample was fully reverse transcribed, so sequencing captured expressed TCRB transcripts. Sequencing was performed with immunoSEQ multiplex PCR; in TCRdb, only in-frame clones are kept and a portion is missing. Here the sample spans roughly 610,000 clones, around 15% being singletons. V dropped 0 bases and J dropped 3; count of bases not matched to a gene: 10. The germline V gene encodes CDR1 LGHNA and CDR2 YNFKEQ. This CDR3 is built from 17 residues. The sequence was collected from a man aged 18-30 years in good health. Sequenced input: naive CD4+ T cells from blood. This chain connects TRBV4-2 to TRBJ1-1; 7 bases line up with TRBD1. The CDR3 DNA is TGTGCCAGCAGCCAAGAAAATACCCGAAGGGGGCACACTGAAGCTTTCTTT. This encodes CASSQENTRRGHTEAFF.